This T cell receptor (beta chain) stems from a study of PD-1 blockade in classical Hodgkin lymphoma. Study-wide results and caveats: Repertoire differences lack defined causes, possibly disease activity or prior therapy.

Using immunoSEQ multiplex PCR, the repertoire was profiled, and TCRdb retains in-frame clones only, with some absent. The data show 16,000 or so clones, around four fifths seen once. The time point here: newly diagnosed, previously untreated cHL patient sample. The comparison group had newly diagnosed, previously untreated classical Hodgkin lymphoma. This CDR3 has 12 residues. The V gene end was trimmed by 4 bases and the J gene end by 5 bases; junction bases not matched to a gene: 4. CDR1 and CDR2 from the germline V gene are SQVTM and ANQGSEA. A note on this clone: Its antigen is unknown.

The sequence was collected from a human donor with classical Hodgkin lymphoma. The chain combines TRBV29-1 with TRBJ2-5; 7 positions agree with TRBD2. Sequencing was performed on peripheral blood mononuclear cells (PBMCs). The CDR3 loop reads CSVVSGRETQYF. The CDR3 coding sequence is TGCAGCGTTGTGTCCGGGAGGGAGACCCAGTACTTC.